This entry features one TCR beta chain sequence. This sample was taken from a study of T cell changes during pregnancy in multiple sclerosis. The CDR3 consists of 13 residues. The germline V gene has CDR1 SGDLS and CDR2 YYNGEE. V was cut by 4 bases and J by 2 bases, with 6 bases left in between. Here immunoSEQ multiplex PCR was the method, and the copy in TCRdb shows in-frame clones only, minus some. The table records 20,000 to 25,000 clones, more than 70% of them present only once. This receptor was taken from a female donor with multiple sclerosis, enrolled in a pregnancy study. The gene calls are TRBV9 and TRBJ2-2; D uncertain. The material was CD8+ T cells from peripheral blood mononuclear cells, obtained before pregnancy. The CDR3 coding sequence is TGTGCCAGCAGCCCACTAAACACCGGGGAGCTGTTTTTT. This gives the protein CASSPLNTGELFF.